This entry lists 5 T cell receptor beta chains sequenced from one sample in a study of T cell responses to AZD1222 COVID-19 vaccine. TCRdb keeps only in-frame clones here, not all; method: immunoSEQ multiplex PCR. This table holds around 150,000 clones, 90% found once. The sample here was peripheral blood, taken on day 0 of AZD1222 vaccination. The origin of the receptors is an adult in good health.

CDR3 bases: TGTGCCAGCTCACCACCGGCCTTTACCTACGAGCAGTACTTC. Translating it yields CASSPPAFTYEQYF. V and J are TRBV18 and TRBJ2-7; D not certain. Trimming cost V 0 bases and J 2 bases, with 8 bases left between them. CDR1 is KGHSH, CDR2 LQKENI, per germline. This CDR3 spans 14 amino acids.

This clone was observed a few times. The chain employs TRBV18 and TRBJ1-6, with D hard to call. V lost 6 bases to trimming and J lost 15 bases, with 18 bases between them. Germline V gene sequence: CDR1 KGHSH, CDR2 LQKENI. This CDR3 spans 13 amino acids. CDR3 amino acids: CASSPDPRGRLHF. The CDR3 nucleotides are TGTGCCAGCTCGCCCGACCCTCGGGGTCGCCTCCACTTT. The whole variable domain, filled in from reference TRBV18 and TRBJ1-6, reads NAGVMQNPRHLVRRRGQEARLRCSPMKGHSHVYWYRQLPEEGLKFMVYLQKENIIDESGMPKERFSAEFPKEGPSILRIQQVVRGDSAAYFCASSPDPRGRLHFGNGTRLTVT.

The CDR3 sequence: CASSRGEVDNEQFF. DNA for the CDR3: TGCGCCAGCAGCCGGGGGGAAGTTGACAATGAGCAGTTCTTC. The chain joins TRBV4-3 to TRBJ2-1; possibly TRBD2 for D (6 bases). The V and J ends lost 4 bases and 5 bases respectively, with 12 bases between them. The CDR3 has 14 residues. Germline V CDR1 and CDR2: LGHNA, YSLEER.

The chain recombines TRBV15 with TRBJ1-5; unclear D gene. Trimming removed 1 base at V and 5 bases at J, with 21 bases between. Per germline, CDR1 LNHNV and CDR2 YYDKDF (reference sequence). The CDR3 runs 18 residues. The CDR3 here is CATSRVGNLEGGDQPQHF. In DNA, the CDR3 is TGTGCCACCAGCAGAGTTGGGAATTTGGAGGGAGGAGATCAGCCCCAGCATTTT.

The rearrangement joins TRBV7-9 to TRBJ1-2, with TRBD1 matching over 7 bases. Germline assignment: CDR1 SEHNR and CDR2 FQNEAQ (reference sequence). The J segment lost 5 bases and the V segment lost 4 bases, leaving 1 base of the junction unmatched. The CDR3 consists of 12 residues. The CDR3, as DNA: TGTGCCAGCAGCTCGGGACAGTATGGCTACACCTTC. Translation gives CASSSGQYGYTF. The variable domain in full, with the rest retrieved from reference TRBV7-9 and TRBJ1-2, is DTGVSQNPRHKITKRGQNVTFRCDPISEHNRLYWYRQTLGQGPEFLTYFQNEAQLEKSRLLSDRFSAERPKGSFSTLEIQRTEQGDSAMYLCASSSGQYGYTFGSGTRLTVV.